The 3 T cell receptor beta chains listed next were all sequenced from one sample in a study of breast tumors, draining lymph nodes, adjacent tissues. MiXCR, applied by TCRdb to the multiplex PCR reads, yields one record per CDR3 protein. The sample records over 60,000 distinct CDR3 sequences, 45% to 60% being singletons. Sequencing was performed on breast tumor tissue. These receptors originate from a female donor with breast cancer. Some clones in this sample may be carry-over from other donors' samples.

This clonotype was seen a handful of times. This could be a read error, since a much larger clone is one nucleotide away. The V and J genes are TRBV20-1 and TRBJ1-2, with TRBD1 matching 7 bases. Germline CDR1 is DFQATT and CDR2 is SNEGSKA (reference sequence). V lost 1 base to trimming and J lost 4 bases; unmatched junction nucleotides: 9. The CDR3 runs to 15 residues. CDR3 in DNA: TGCAGTGCTAGAGGGACAGGTGCGGTCACCTATGGCTACACCTTC. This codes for CSARGTGAVTYGYTF.

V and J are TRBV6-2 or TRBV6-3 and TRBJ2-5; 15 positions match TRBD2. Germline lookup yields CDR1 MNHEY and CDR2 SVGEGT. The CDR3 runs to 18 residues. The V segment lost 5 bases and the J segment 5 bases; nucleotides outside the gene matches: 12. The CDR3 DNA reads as TGTGCCAGCAGTCTGGGGACTAGCGGGAGGTGGGGGAGCGAGACCCAGTACTTC. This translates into CASSLGTSGRWGSETQYF.

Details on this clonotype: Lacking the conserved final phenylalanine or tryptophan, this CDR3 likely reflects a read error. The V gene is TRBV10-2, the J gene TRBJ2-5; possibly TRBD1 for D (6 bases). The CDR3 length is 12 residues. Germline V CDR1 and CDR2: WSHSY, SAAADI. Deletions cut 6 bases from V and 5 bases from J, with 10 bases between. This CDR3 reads CASSAGVETQYL. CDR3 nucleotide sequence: TGCGCCAGCAGCGCAGGGGTGGAGACCCAGTACCTC.